Below are 6 T cell receptor beta chains sequenced from a single sample in a study of blood T cell repertoires in COVID-19. Assay used: immunoSEQ multiplex PCR; TCRdb lists only in-frame clones, some missing. The sample yields over 200,000 clones, 80% seen once. Specimen: peripheral blood. All receptors derive from a human donor in a cohort sampled during active COVID-19.

This clone was seen a single time. The chain links TRBV7-2 to TRBJ2-1, with D maybe TRBD2 (6 bases). CDR1 is SGHTA and CDR2 is FQGNSA in the germline V gene. V was pared by 8 bases and J by 3 bases, with 8 bases between. The CDR3 is made up of 12 amino acids. The CDR3, as DNA: TGTGCCAGCTCCGGGGGCTACAATGAGCAGTTCTTC. It codes for CASSGGYNEQFF. The whole variable domain, remainder taken from reference TRBV7-2 and TRBJ2-1, is GAGVSQSPSNKVTEKGKDVELRCDPISGHTALYWYRQSLGQGLEFLIYFQGNSAPDKSGLPSDRFSAERTGGSVSTLTIQRTQQEDSAVYLCASSGGYNEQFFGPGTRLTVL.

The V and J genes are TRBV2 and TRBJ2-3; TRBD2 agrees at 12 bases. Germline assignment: CDR1 SNHLY and CDR2 FYNNEI. V dropped 5 bases and J dropped 6; count of bases not matched to a gene: 6. The length of the CDR3 is 15 residues. CDR3 protein: CASSPTSGSADTQYF. CDR3 in DNA: TGTGCCAGCAGTCCGACTAGCGGGAGTGCGGATACGCAGTATTTT.

The V gene is TRBV7-9, the J gene TRBJ2-7; D is possibly TRBD1 (6 bases). The CDR3 has 15 amino acids. Between the trimmed V and J ends, which lost 4 bases and 3 bases, there was a span of 16 bases. Germline V gene data show CDR1 as SEHNR and CDR2 as FQNEAQ (reference sequence). This CDR3 reads CASSSPGAGGYEQYF. The CDR3, as DNA: TGTGCCAGCAGCTCCCCAGGGGCGGGTGGCTACGAGCAGTACTTC.

The CDR3 nucleotides read TGTGCCAGTAGTCCCCCGGGGAAACTGTACGCTGAAGCTTTCTTT. Translation gives CASSPPGKLYAEAFF. V is TRBV19 and J is TRBJ1-1, with D uncertain. V dropped 5 bases and J dropped 6 bases, with 19 bases sitting between them. CDR3 size: 15 residues. CDR1 and CDR2 (germline): LNHDA, SQIVND (reference sequence).

This chain uses TRBV7-9 with TRBJ2-7; 9 nucleotides agree with TRBD1. CDR3 length equals 14 residues. The germline CDR1 and CDR2 sequences are SEHNR and FQNEAQ (reference sequence). Losses at the gene ends were 7 bases for V and 2 bases for J; bases not matched to a gene: 6. The CDR3 DNA sequence: TGTGCCAGCACCTCGGACAGGGGAACCTACGAGCAGTACTTC. It is translated as CASTSDRGTYEQYF.

This clone was recorded a few times. The chain recombines TRBV19 with TRBJ1-1, with D perhaps matching TRBD1 (5 bases). This CDR3 contains 14 residues. Per germline, CDR1 LNHDA and CDR2 SQIVND (reference sequence). V was cut by 3 bases and J by 6 bases, with 14 bases left in between. This chain's CDR3 is CASSINARVPEAFF. CDR3 DNA sequence: TGTGCCAGTAGTATTAACGCCAGGGTTCCTGAAGCTTTCTTT.